The 5 T cell receptor beta chains in this list originate from one sample, sequenced in a study of blood T cells in healthy people across ages. Sample-barcoded 5' priming and a J-beta primer mix drove a second PCR of about 6 to 11 cycles. TCRdb reprocessed the 5' RACE reads via MiXCR and lists one record per CDR3 protein. The repertoire has hundreds of thousands of distinct CDR3 sequences, 30% to 45% of them found once; the top ten carry 10% to 15%. Sequencing used blood. The source of these receptors is a man younger than 30 in good health.

In this sample, this clonotype turned up many times. The chain joins TRBV29-1 to TRBJ2-3; D is unresolved. V was trimmed by 6 bases and J by 0 bases, leaving 10 bases between them. Germline V gene data show CDR1 as SQVTM and CDR2 as ANQGSEA. The CDR3 is 13 amino acids. CDR3: CSVRHLSTDTQYF. CDR3 in DNA: TGCAGCGTCAGACACCTTAGCACAGATACGCAGTATTTT.

Only one count was recorded for this clonotype. The junction departs from the called germline gene at one end, perhaps through a read error. The chain has TRBV6-5 and TRBJ2-3, with D possibly being TRBD1 (7 bases). The CDR3 sequence is 16 residues long. Germline loops: CDR1 MNHEY, CDR2 SVGAGI. In nucleotides, the CDR3 is TGTGCCAGCAGTCCACCCCAGGGGGGAAACACAGAGACGCAGTATTTT. It encodes CASSPPQGGNTETQYF.

The rearrangement uses TRBV5-1 and TRBJ2-6, with D maybe TRBD1 (6 bases). The CDR3 loop spans 19 amino acids. Trimming removed 0 bases at V and 1 base at J, with 17 bases between. Germline V lookup: CDR1 SGHRS, CDR2 YFSETQ. CDR3 protein: CASSLVLQGAVSGANVLTF. CDR3 coding DNA: TGCGCCAGCAGCTTGGTTTTACAGGGCGCCGTATCTGGGGCCAACGTCCTGACTTTC.

This clonotype was recorded a few times. The gene calls are TRBV11-2 and TRBJ2-2, with D perhaps matching TRBD1 (5 bases). Trimming removed 5 bases at V and 3 bases at J, with 7 bases between. This CDR3 comprises 13 residues. Germline CDR1 reads SGHAT; CDR2 reads FQNNGV. The CDR3 region has the DNA TGTGCCAGCAGCCAGGGATACACCGGGGAGCTGTTTTTT. Translating it yields CASSQGYTGELFF.

Details on this clonotype: A much more abundant neighbour one base away suggests this may be a read error. The chain combines TRBV20-1 with TRBJ2-7, with 9 bases fitting TRBD2. CDR1 is DFQATT and CDR2 is SNEGSKA in the germline V gene (reference sequence). The ends lost 6 bases at V and 7 bases at J; junction bases unmatched: 19. This CDR3 region has 16 residues. The CDR3 spells CSAEGRGGYPVNEQYF. DNA of the CDR3: TGCAGTGCAGAGGGGCGGGGGGGATATCCGGTCAATGAGCAGTACTTC.